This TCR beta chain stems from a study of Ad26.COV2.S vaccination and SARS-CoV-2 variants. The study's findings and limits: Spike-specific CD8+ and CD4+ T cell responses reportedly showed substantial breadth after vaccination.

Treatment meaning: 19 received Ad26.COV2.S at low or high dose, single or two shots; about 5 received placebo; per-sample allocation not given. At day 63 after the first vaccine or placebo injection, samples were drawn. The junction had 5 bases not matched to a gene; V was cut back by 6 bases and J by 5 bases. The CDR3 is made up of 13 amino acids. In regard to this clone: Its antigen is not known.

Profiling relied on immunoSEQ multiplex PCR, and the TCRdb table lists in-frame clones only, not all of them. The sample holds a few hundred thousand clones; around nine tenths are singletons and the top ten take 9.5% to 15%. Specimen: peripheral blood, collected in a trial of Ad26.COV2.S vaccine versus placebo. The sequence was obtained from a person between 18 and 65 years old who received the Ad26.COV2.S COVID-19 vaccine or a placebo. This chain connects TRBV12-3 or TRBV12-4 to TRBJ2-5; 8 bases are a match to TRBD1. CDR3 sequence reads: CASSPTGVETQYF. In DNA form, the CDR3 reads TGTGCCAGCAGCCCGACAGGGGTTGAGACCCAGTACTTC.